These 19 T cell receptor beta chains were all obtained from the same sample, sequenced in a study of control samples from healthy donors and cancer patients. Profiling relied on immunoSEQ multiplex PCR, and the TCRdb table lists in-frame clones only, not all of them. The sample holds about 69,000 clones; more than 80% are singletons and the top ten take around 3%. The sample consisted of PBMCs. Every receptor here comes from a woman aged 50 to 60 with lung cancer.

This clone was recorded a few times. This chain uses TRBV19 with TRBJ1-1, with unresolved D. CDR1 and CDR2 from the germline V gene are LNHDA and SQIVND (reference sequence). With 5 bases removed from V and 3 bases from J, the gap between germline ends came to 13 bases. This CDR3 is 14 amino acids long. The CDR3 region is CASSPLTLYTEAFF. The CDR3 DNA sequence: TGTGCCAGTAGTCCCCTAACCCTCTACACTGAAGCTTTCTTT.

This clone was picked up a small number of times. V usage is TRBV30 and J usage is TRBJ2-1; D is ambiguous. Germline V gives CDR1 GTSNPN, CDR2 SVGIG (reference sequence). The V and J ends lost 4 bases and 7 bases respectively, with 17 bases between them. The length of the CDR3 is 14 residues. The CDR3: CAWMQETSENEQFF. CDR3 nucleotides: TGTGCCTGGATGCAGGAAACATCTGAGAATGAGCAGTTCTTC.

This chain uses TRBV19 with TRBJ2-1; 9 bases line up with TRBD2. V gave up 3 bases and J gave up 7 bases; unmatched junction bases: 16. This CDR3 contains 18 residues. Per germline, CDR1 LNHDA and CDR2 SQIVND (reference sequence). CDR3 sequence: CASSIFRRRGGSDNEQFF. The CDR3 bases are TGTGCCAGTAGTATTTTTCGGCGGCGGGGGGGCTCGGATAATGAGCAGTTCTTC.

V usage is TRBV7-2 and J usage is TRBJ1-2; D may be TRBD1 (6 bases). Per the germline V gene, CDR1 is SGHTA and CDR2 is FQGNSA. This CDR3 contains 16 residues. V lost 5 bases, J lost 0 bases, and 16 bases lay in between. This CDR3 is CASSPGGARTNYGYTF. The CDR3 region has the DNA TGTGCCAGCAGCCCCGGGGGCGCGCGGACTAACTATGGCTACACCTTC.

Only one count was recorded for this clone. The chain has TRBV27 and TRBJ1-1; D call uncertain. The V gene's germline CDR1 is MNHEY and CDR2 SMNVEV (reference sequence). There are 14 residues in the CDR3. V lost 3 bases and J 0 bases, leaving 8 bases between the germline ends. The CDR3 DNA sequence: TGTGCCAGCAGTTTGAGACTTGTGAACACTGAAGCTTTCTTT. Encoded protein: CASSLRLVNTEAFF.

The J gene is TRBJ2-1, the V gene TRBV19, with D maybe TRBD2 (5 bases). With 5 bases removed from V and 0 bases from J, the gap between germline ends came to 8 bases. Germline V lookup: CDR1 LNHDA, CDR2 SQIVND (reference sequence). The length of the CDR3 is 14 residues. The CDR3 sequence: CASSPRGSYNEQFF. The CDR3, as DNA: TGTGCCAGTAGTCCCCGGGGCTCCTACAATGAGCAGTTCTTC.

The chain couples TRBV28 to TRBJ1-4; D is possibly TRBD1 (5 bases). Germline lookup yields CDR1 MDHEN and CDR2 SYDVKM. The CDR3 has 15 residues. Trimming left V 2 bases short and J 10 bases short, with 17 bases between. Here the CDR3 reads CASSLDRTGPAKLFF. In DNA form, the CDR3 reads TGTGCCAGCAGTTTAGATCGAACAGGTCCGGCAAAACTGTTTTTT.

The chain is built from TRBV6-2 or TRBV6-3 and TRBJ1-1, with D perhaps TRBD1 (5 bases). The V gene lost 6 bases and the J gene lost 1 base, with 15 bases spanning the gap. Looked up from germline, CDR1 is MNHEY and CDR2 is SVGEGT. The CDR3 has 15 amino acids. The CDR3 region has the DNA TGTGCCAGCAGCCCCGCCAGGGAAGAGAACACTGAAGCTTTCTTT. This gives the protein CASSPAREENTEAFF.

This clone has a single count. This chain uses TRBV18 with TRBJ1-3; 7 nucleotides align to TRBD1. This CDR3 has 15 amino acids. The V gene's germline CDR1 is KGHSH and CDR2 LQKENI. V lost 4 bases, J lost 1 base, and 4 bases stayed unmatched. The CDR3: CASSQSTGSGNTIYF. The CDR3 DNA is TGTGCCAGCTCACAGTCGACAGGGTCTGGAAACACCATATATTTT.

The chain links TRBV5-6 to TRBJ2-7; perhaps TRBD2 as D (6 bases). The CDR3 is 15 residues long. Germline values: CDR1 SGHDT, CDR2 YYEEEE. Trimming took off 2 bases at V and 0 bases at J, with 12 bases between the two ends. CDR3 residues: CASSLWGVSSYEQYF. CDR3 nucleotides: TGTGCCAGCAGCTTATGGGGGGTGAGCTCCTACGAGCAGTACTTC.

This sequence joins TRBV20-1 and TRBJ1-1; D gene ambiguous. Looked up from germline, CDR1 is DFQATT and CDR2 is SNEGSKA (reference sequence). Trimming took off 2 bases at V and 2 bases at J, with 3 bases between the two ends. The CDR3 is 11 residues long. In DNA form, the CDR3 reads TGCAGTGCTAGAATTAACACTGAAGCTTTCTTT. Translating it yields CSARINTEAFF.

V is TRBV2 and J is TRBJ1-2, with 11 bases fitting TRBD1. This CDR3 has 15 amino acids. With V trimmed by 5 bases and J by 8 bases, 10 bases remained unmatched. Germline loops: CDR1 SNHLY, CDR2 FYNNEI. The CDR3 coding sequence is TGTGCCAGCAGTATTCCCAGGACAGGGGGCGGAGGCTACACCTTC. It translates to CASSIPRTGGGGYTF.

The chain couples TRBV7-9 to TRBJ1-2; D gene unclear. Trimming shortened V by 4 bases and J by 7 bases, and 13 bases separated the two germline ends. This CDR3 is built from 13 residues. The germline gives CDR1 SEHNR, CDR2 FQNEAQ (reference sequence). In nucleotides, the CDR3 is TGTGCCAGCAGCTCCCGGGCTCCTCGTGGCTACACCTTC. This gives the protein CASSSRAPRGYTF. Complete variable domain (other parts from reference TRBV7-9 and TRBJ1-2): DTGVSQNPRHKITKRGQNVTFRCDPISEHNRLYWYRQTLGQGPEFLTYFQNEAQLEKSRLLSDRFSAERPKGSFSTLEIQRTEQGDSAMYLCASSSRAPRGYTFGSGTRLTVV.

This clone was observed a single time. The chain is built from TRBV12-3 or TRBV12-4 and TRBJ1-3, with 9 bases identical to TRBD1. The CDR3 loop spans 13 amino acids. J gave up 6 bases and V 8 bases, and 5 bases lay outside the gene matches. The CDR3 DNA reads TGTGCCAGCGGAGGGACAGGGAAAAACACCATATATTTT. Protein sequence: CASGGTGKNTIYF.

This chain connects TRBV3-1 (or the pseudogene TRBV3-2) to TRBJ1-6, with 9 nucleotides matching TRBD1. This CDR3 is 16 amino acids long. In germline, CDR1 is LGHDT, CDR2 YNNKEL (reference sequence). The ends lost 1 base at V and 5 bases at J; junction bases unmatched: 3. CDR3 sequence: CASSQVQGAHNSPLHF. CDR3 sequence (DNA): TGTGCCAGCAGCCAAGTACAGGGGGCTCATAATTCACCCCTCCACTTT.

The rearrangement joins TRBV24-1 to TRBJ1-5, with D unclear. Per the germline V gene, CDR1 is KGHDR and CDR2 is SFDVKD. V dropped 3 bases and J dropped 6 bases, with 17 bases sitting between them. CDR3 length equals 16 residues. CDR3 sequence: CATSDPRGPFGQPQHF. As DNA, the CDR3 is TGTGCCACCAGTGATCCCCGAGGGCCTTTCGGTCAGCCCCAGCATTTT.

The CDR3 bases are TGTGCCAGCAGGACAGCTAACTATGGCTACACCTTC. It encodes CASRTANYGYTF. The chain joins TRBV2 to TRBJ1-2; a possible D gene is TRBD1 (5 bases). With 6 bases removed from V and 0 bases from J, the gap between germline ends came to 5 bases. The germline V gene has CDR1 SNHLY and CDR2 FYNNEI. This CDR3 spans 12 amino acids.

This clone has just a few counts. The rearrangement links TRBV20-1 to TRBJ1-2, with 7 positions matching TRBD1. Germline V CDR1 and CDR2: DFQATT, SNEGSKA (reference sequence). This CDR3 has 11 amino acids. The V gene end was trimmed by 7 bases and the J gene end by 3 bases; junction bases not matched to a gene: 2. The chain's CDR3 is CSVGTDYGYTF. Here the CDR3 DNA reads TGCAGTGTCGGGACAGACTATGGCTACACCTTC.

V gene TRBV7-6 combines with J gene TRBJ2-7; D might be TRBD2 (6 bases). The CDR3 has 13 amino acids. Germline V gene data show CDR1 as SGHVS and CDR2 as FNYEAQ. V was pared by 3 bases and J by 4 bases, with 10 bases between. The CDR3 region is CASSLEGGYEQYF. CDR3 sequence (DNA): TGTGCCAGCAGCTTGGAGGGAGGATACGAGCAGTACTTC.